This T cell receptor (beta chain) comes out of a study of regulatory T cells in long-lasting Graves disease. Time point indicated: persistent/refractory GD, antithyroid drugs over 5 years with positive TRAb. Isolated PBMC RNA provided the starting material for the TCR library. Patients came from an endocrinology department in Xi'an, China. The CDR3 covers 16 residues. V was trimmed by 5 bases and J by 3 bases, leaving 17 bases between them. Germline-derived CDR1 and CDR2 are LNHDA and SQIVND (reference sequence). Arm-PCR of CDR3 regions and iRepertoire HTBI primers were the basis on which TCR beta libraries were built. Authors' data handling: Across samples, more than 55 TRBV and some 15 TRBJ segments were found. TCRdb called the multiplex PCR reads again in MiXCR, with one record for every CDR3 protein. TCRdb's processing, not the study's, gives the V and J calls here. Of 360,000 or so distinct CDR3 sequences in the sample, approximately 25% were seen once.

Sample: peripheral blood mononuclear cells (PBMCs), taken when the disease was refractory, from a patient treated with antithyroid drugs. This TCR was sampled from a woman in her thirties or forties with Graves disease. This chain links TRBV19 with TRBJ1-5, with D maybe TRBD1 (6 bases). DNA for the CDR3: TGTGCCAGTAGTCTCGGGACACCCAGGGACAATCAGCCCCAGCATTTT. Translation: CASSLGTPRDNQPQHF.